This T cell receptor beta chain was documented in a study of blood T cells in healthy people across ages. General study results and limits: Long-lived and aged donors differed, with more naive CD4+ cells and higher diversity in the long-lived.

CDR3 length: 18 amino acids. The germline V gene has CDR1 SGHTA and CDR2 FQGNSA. The V segment lost 4 bases and the J segment 2 bases; nucleotides outside the gene matches: 10. Points on this clonotype: The antigen is undetermined.

A second PCR, run for about 7 to 11 cycles, used a sample-barcoded 5' primer plus a J-beta primer mix. TCRdb ran MiXCR on the 5' RACE reads and lists one entry per CDR3 protein. The table has approximately 940,000 distinct CDR3 sequences, under 50% seen once. The rearrangement uses TRBV7-2 and TRBJ1-6, with 8 bases aligning to TRBD1. This sequence originates from a man aged 25 to 40 in good health. The sample was blood. CDR3: CASSSERQGIPYNSPLHF. The CDR3 DNA sequence: TGTGCCAGCAGCTCCGAACGACAGGGGATTCCCTATAATTCACCCCTCCACTTT.